This T cell receptor beta chain came from a study of a mutant IDH1 vaccine in newly diagnosed glioma. Whole-study context: Investigators started vaccination 4-6 weeks after radiotherapy alone, or with temozolomide cycles. Previous care, which was radiotherapy, temozolomide, or both, most often involved both. Treated patients had a mean age of approximately 40 years and a sex split that was roughly 60% male and about 40% female.

Here immunoSEQ multiplex PCR was the method, and the copy in TCRdb shows in-frame clones only, minus some. The sample contains 50,000 to 75,000 clones, about 80% of which appear only once. The time point denotes: week 11, during vaccination. Vaccination comprised doses that each held 300 ug of mutant IDH1 20-mer peptide, plus topical imiquimod. Details on this clone: The antigen remains undetermined.

Germline V gives CDR1 LNHDA, CDR2 SQIVND (reference sequence). CDR3 length: 15 amino acids. V lost 0 bases to trimming and J lost 8 bases, with 16 bases between them. This sequence was found in a man aged 50 or older with glioma. The starting material was PBMCs, obtained from a glioma patient whose treatment included an IDH1 peptide vaccine. This chain connects TRBV19 to TRBJ1-2; tentative D call: TRBD1 (5 bases). The CDR3 region has the DNA TGTGCCAGTAGTATAGATACGACGGGGCTTGTAGGCTACACCTTC. It encodes CASSIDTTGLVGYTF. Using reference TRBV19 and TRBJ1-2 for the parts outside the CDR3, the full variable domain is DGGITQSPKYLFRKEGQNVTLSCEQNLNHDAMYWYRQDPGQGLRLIYYSQIVNDFQKGDIAEGYSVSREKKESFPLTVTSAQKNPTAFYLCASSIDTTGLVGYTFGSGTRLTVV.